The 2 T cell receptor beta chains given below trace back to one sample, sequenced in a study of response to subunit inactivated influenza vaccine. TCRdb independently ran MiXCR on the RT-PCR reads; one entry per CDR3 protein. The sample gives around 480,000 distinct CDR3 sequences, 16% of which show up once; roughly 3.1% is in the top ten. The sequencing here drew on CD4+ T cells sorted from PBMCs, taken less than 30 months after vaccination. Receptors were obtained from a man aged 50 to 69 who received an inactivated influenza vaccine.

This chain uses TRBV6-1 with TRBJ2-6; 10 bases line up with TRBD1. Germline CDR1 reads MNHNS; CDR2 reads SASEGT. The CDR3 sequence is 15 residues long. Germline trimming cut 7 bases from V and 2 bases from J; bases unmatched to any gene: 2. The CDR3 coding sequence is TGTGCCAGCACCGGACAGGGGGCTGGGGCCAACGTCCTGACTTTC. This translates into CASTGQGAGANVLTF.

This clonotype was seen ten or more times. J is TRBJ1-1 and V is TRBV5-1; D gene unclear. The CDR3 has 13 amino acids. V was trimmed by 5 bases and J by 1 base, leaving 9 bases between them. Germline lookup yields CDR1 SGHRS and CDR2 YFSETQ. CDR3: CASSPSGNTEAFF. The CDR3 DNA follows: TGCGCCAGCAGTCCCTCAGGGAACACTGAAGCTTTCTTT.